A single sample is the source of the 23 T cell receptor beta chains below, sequenced in a study of cytomegalovirus exposure and HLA in healthy donors (dated by TCRdb to the late 2010s). The library relied on the immunoSEQ multiplex PCR assay. For the multiplex PCR, a mixture combining 60 forward primers for TCR Vbeta segments and 13 reverse primers for TCR Jbeta segments was used. Drawn from immuneACCESS, this table holds only the in-frame rearrangements with V and J called that TCRdb kept. Clones are partly lost; checked studies trace under half to an unresolved V gene and leave the rest unexplained. The sample table shows 130,000 or so clones, and about 74% are seen once. The ten most abundant clones make up 6.6% of the sample. The sequenced sample was PBMCs. These receptors were collected from a middle-aged man in good health and CMV-seropositive.

The chain couples TRBV6-1 to TRBJ2-7, with D possibly being TRBD1 (6 bases). CDR1 is MNHNS, CDR2 SASEGT, per germline. This CDR3 is built from 12 residues. Trimming shortened V by 6 bases and J by 2 bases, and 8 bases separated the two germline ends. CDR3 protein: CASRGATYEQYF. For the CDR3, the DNA is TGTGCCAGCAGGGGGGCCACCTACGAGCAGTACTTC.

This chain connects TRBV6-1 to TRBJ2-5; TRBD1 aligns across 7 bases. With 5 bases clipped from V and 2 bases from J, the junction kept 2 bases outside the gene matches. Germline-derived CDR1 and CDR2 are MNHNS and SASEGT. The CDR3 length is 13 residues. The CDR3 sequence: CASSLGQQETQYF. CDR3 bases: TGTGCCAGCAGTTTGGGACAGCAAGAGACCCAGTACTTC.

The genes are TRBV19 and TRBJ2-5; weak D call: TRBD2 (5 bases). The CDR3 length is 17 residues. Per germline, CDR1 LNHDA and CDR2 SQIVND (reference sequence). V lost 7 bases and J lost 5, with 26 bases in between. CDR3: CASTPRPGLGVYETQYF. Here the CDR3 DNA reads TGTGCCAGTACCCCCCGACCCGGACTCGGAGTGTATGAGACCCAGTACTTC.

This chain uses TRBV4-1 with TRBJ1-5; D is unclear. The CDR3 has 14 residues. The germline CDR1 and CDR2 sequences are MGHRA and YSYEKL. Deletions cut 3 bases from V and 0 bases from J, with 6 bases between. The CDR3 here is CASSQGYSNQPQHF. The CDR3 DNA reads TGCGCCAGCAGCCAGGGCTATAGCAATCAGCCCCAGCATTTT.

The chain couples TRBV7-6 to TRBJ2-7; TRBD1 aligns across 7 bases. J was trimmed by 2 bases and V by 1 base; bases with no gene match: 5. This CDR3 region has 15 residues. Germline CDR1 reads SGHVS; CDR2 reads FNYEAQ. The CDR3 DNA follows: TGTGCCAGCAGCTTAGAACAGGGACAGACCTACGAGCAGTACTTC. As protein: CASSLEQGQTYEQYF.

V is TRBV10-3 and J is TRBJ2-2, with TRBD2 matching over 7 bases. J lost 2 bases, V lost 2 bases, and 5 bases had no gene match. The CDR3 runs 16 residues. Germline V CDR1 and CDR2: ENHRY, SYGVKD. The chain's CDR3 is CAISENGGTNTGELFF. In nucleotides, the CDR3 is TGTGCCATCAGTGAGAACGGGGGGACCAACACCGGGGAGCTGTTTTTT.

This clone came up a few times. The genes are TRBV10-1 and TRBJ2-1, with a tentative D call TRBD2 (6 bases). V lost 4 bases to trimming and J lost 5 bases, with 15 bases between them. From germline, CDR1 is WNHNN and CDR2 SYGVQD (reference sequence). This CDR3 has 15 residues. The CDR3 loop is CASSVSGGRNNEQFF. The CDR3 coding sequence is TGCGCCAGCAGTGTCTCCGGGGGACGCAACAATGAGCAGTTCTTC.

This clone has more than one count but fewer than ten. The genes are TRBV28 and TRBJ2-5, with 9 bases that match TRBD1. V gave up 3 bases and J gave up 2 bases; unmatched junction bases: 1. The CDR3 has 14 residues. The V gene's germline CDR1 is MDHEN and CDR2 SYDVKM. Here the CDR3 DNA reads TGTGCCAGCAGTTTCGACAGGGGGCAAGAGACCCAGTACTTC. It codes for CASSFDRGQETQYF.

This clone was seen a few times. The DNA of the CDR3 is TGTGCCAGCAGTAAATCAGGGGTAACCGGGGAGCTGTTTTTT. Its translation: CASSKSGVTGELFF. The chain carries TRBV28 and TRBJ2-2; tentative D call: TRBD1 (6 bases). Germline V gene data show CDR1 as MDHEN and CDR2 as SYDVKM. V gave up 5 bases and J gave up 5 bases, with 12 bases separating them. The CDR3 contains 14 residues.

The chain combines TRBV2 with TRBJ1-3; D is ambiguous. V gave up 7 bases and J gave up 0 bases, with 10 bases separating them. Germline values: CDR1 SNHLY, CDR2 FYNNEI. The CDR3 consists of 14 residues. CDR3 residues: CASTQDTSGNTIYF. The DNA of the CDR3 is TGTGCCAGCACCCAAGACACCTCTGGAAACACCATATATTTT.

The V gene is TRBV30, the J gene TRBJ2-2, with TRBD1 identical over 9 bases. This CDR3 has 16 amino acids. Germline V gene sequence: CDR1 GTSNPN, CDR2 SVGIG (reference sequence). Trimming removed 0 bases from V and 5 bases from J; junction bases left unmatched: 7. CDR3 DNA: TGTGCCTGGAGTGTACCGGGGACAGGGATTACCGGGGAGCTGTTTTTT. The encoded protein is CAWSVPGTGITGELFF.

This chain links TRBV28 with TRBJ2-7; 12 bases align to TRBD2. CDR1 MDHEN and CDR2 SYDVKM come from the germline V gene. The CDR3 has 17 amino acids. The J segment lost 7 bases and the V segment lost 5 bases, leaving 15 bases of the junction unmatched. This CDR3 reads CASSPRLAGVGRGEQYF. DNA of the CDR3: TGTGCCAGCAGTCCCCGACTAGCGGGAGTGGGACGGGGAGAGCAGTACTTC.

This clone has only a few counts. V gene TRBV7-9 combines with J gene TRBJ2-7; TRBD2 is a possible D gene (5 bases). Germline V lookup: CDR1 SEHNR, CDR2 FQNEAQ (reference sequence). With 2 bases removed from V and 7 bases from J, the gap between germline ends came to 18 bases. The length of the CDR3 is 15 residues. CDR3 nucleotide sequence: TGTGCCAGCAGCTTACGGGTGGAGGAATCGGGGGAGCAGTACTTC. This translates into CASSLRVEESGEQYF.

The V call is TRBV7-9, the J call TRBJ1-5; no clear D gene. Per the germline V gene, CDR1 is SEHNR and CDR2 is FQNEAQ (reference sequence). CDR3 length: 15 residues. V dropped 7 bases and J dropped 1 base, with 14 bases sitting between them. The CDR3 protein is CASTPGEGSNQPQHF. CDR3 in DNA: TGTGCCAGCACCCCTGGGGAGGGAAGCAATCAGCCCCAGCATTTT.

The chain links TRBV5-6 to TRBJ1-4; D perhaps matches TRBD1 (5 bases). The germline V gene encodes CDR1 SGHDT and CDR2 YYEEEE. With 2 bases removed from V and 6 bases from J, the gap between germline ends came to 14 bases. The CDR3 runs 15 residues. Here the CDR3 reads CASSLTGTGDEKLFF. In nucleotides, the CDR3 is TGTGCCAGCAGCTTAACCGGGACTGGGGATGAAAAACTGTTTTTT.

This clone was seen only once. This rearrangement joins TRBV10-3 to TRBJ1-1; 7 nucleotides line up with TRBD1. This CDR3 comprises 13 residues. Unmatched junction bases numbered 10, after V lost 5 bases and J lost 10 bases. Germline loops: CDR1 ENHRY, CDR2 SYGVKD. CDR3 coding DNA: TGTGCCATCAGTTTCGACAGGGTCGGGGTAGCTTTCTTT. Translated, it gives CAISFDRVGVAFF.

The genes are TRBV5-4 and TRBJ1-2; 10 bases are a match to TRBD1. Germline assignment: CDR1 SGHNT and CDR2 YYREEE (reference sequence). Trimming removed 2 bases from V and 2 bases from J; junction bases left unmatched: 12. This CDR3 contains 18 residues. Written as DNA, the CDR3 is TGTGCCAGCAGCTTCAATTCCGGGACAGGGGAGAGGAACTATGGCTACACCTTC. Encoded protein: CASSFNSGTGERNYGYTF.

This clone was observed a few times. J is TRBJ2-7 and V is TRBV30; TRBD2 might be the D (5 bases). The CDR3 length is 14 residues. Germline CDR1 and CDR2: GTSNPN and SVGIG (reference sequence). V dropped 2 bases and J dropped 2 bases, with 13 bases sitting between them. CDR3 sequence (DNA): TGTGCCTGGAGTTTTCCCCCGGGAACCTACGAGCAGTACTTC. Translation: CAWSFPPGTYEQYF.

In nucleotides, the CDR3 is TGCGCCAGCAGCACGACAGGGCCCTACAATGAGCAGTTCTTC. Its translation: CASSTTGPYNEQFF. J is TRBJ2-1 and V is TRBV5-1; TRBD1 agrees at 7 bases. V shed 4 bases, J shed 2 bases, and the junction held 3 bases outside the gene matches. CDR3 length equals 14 residues. From germline, CDR1 is SGHRS and CDR2 YFSETQ.

This clone was recorded a few times. In nucleotides, the CDR3 is TGTGCCAGTACCTCGACTAGCGGGGGCAGGGGTGAGCAGTTCTTC. It encodes CASTSTSGGRGEQFF. V is TRBV19 and J is TRBJ2-1, with 12 bases fitting TRBD2. CDR1 is LNHDA and CDR2 is SQIVND in the germline V gene (reference sequence). Germline trimming cut 7 bases from V and 9 bases from J; bases unmatched to any gene: 10. The CDR3 runs to 15 residues.

This clone has just a few counts. The chain carries TRBV6-5 and TRBJ2-6; D is perhaps TRBD2 (5 bases). Germline assignment: CDR1 MNHEY and CDR2 SVGAGI. The CDR3 covers 15 residues. V was shortened by 2 bases and J by 2 bases, with 7 bases between the two germline ends. CDR3 sequence reads: CASSYLGAGANVLTF. The CDR3 DNA reads TGTGCCAGCAGTTACCTCGGGGCTGGGGCCAACGTCCTGACTTTC.

The chain carries TRBV30 and TRBJ1-6; D remains unclear. CDR1 is GTSNPN and CDR2 is SVGIG in the germline V gene (reference sequence). This CDR3 is 13 amino acids long. The V end was cut by 7 bases, the J end by 7 bases, with 14 bases between. The CDR3 coding sequence is TGTGCCTTCGGGGTTCTTGACAATTCACCCCTCCACTTT. Amino acids: CAFGVLDNSPLHF.

The chain links TRBV11-2 to TRBJ1-1, with D tentatively TRBD1 (5 bases). The CDR3 covers 13 residues. Germline CDR1 and CDR2: SGHAT and FQNNGV. V shed 0 bases and J shed 10 bases, with 12 bases lying between them. CDR3 bases: TGTGCCAGCAGCTTAGATCTCGGGCAGGGAGCTTTCTTT. This codes for CASSLDLGQGAFF. Complete variable domain (other parts from reference TRBV11-2 and TRBJ1-1): EAGVAQSPRYKIIEKRQSVAFWCNPISGHATLYWYQQILGQGPKLLIQFQNNGVVDDSQLPKDRFSAERLKGVDSTLKIQPAKLEDSAVYLCASSLDLGQGAFFGQGTRLTVV.